Listed below are T cell receptor beta chains from one sample, sequenced in a study of identical twins. TCRdb reprocessed the 5' RACE reads via MiXCR and lists one record per CDR3 protein. The data contain about 700,000 distinct CDR3 sequences, less than 10% of them singletons. Separately, the same data were catalogued under a study of yellow fever vaccine responses in identical twins.

The sample taken for sequencing was PBMCs. These receptors all stem from a woman between 18 and 29 years old in good health. CDR3s include the opening cysteine and the closing phenylalanine or tryptophan. The order of the fields is clone size, V gene, D gene, J gene, CDR3 DNA, CDR3 protein. A D gene is named only where the DNA matches it firmly. Part of the rows lack a size; the others show once, few, many or a class for expanded clones.

few	TRBV7-2	NA	TRBJ1-1	TGTGCCAGCAGCCCCTCGGGGGGGGTGGGCACTGAAGCTTTCTTT	CASSPSGGVGTEAFF
many	TRBV7-9	TRBD1	TRBJ2-7	TGTGCCAGCAGCCTACAGGGGGCGGGCGAGCAGTACTTC	CASSLQGAGEQYF
many	TRBV6-5	NA	TRBJ2-1	TGTGCCAGCAGTTACTCCACCGGGGGCCATGAGCAGTTCTTC	CASSYSTGGHEQFF
few	TRBV12-3/TRBV12-4	NA	TRBJ1-5	TGTGCCAGCAGTTTATCATATTCCCAGAGCAATCAGCCCCAGCATTTT	CASSLSYSQSNQPQHF
few	TRBV28	NA	TRBJ1-1	TGTGCCAGCACCCTATCACCCGTCCAGGGTAGGGTCGGACAAGCTTTCTTT	CASTLSPVQGRVGQAFF
NA	TRBV3-1	NA	TRBJ2-3	TGTGCCAGCAGCCAAGATCGGGTGAGGTATACGCAGTATTTT	CASSQDRVRYTQYF
few	TRBV5-1	NA	TRBJ1-2	TGCGCCAGCAGCTTCCAGGACTATGGCTACACCTTC	CASSFQDYGYTF
NA	TRBV2	NA	TRBJ1-1	TGTGCCAGCAGTGAATCGGGGGGACCGGAGACTGAAGCTTTCTTT	CASSESGGPETEAFF
NA	TRBV18	TRBD1	TRBJ2-5	TGTGCCAGCTCGCTTGAGGACAGGGCTTCCGAAGAGACCCAGTACTTC	CASSLEDRASEETQYF
few	TRBV20-1	TRBD1	TRBJ2-7	TGCAGTGCTAGGGATGGGACAGGGGACTACGAGCAGTACTTC	CSARDGTGDYEQYF
few	TRBV12-3/TRBV12-4	TRBD1	TRBJ2-3	TGTGCCAGCGCAACAGGGGGAGATACGCAGTATTTT	CASATGGDTQYF
NA	TRBV7-2	TRBD2	TRBJ2-1	TGTGCCAGCAGCCCGGGACTAGCTTCCCACAATGAGCAGTTCTTC	CASSPGLASHNEQFF
NA	TRBV6-1	NA	TRBJ2-4	TGTTCCAGCAGTGCTATTCAGGGATCCAAAAACATTCAGTACTTC	CSSSAIQGSKNIQYF
many	TRBV29-1	NA	TRBJ1-5	TGCAGCGTCGGTCCAGGGGCCAATCAGCCCCAGCATTTT	CSVGPGANQPQHF
NA	TRBV7-9	NA	TRBJ2-4	TGTGCCAGCAGCTCATTAGCGCCGAAAGCCAAAAACATTCAGTACTTC	CASSSLAPKAKNIQYF
NA	TRBV6-5	TRBD2	TRBJ2-1	TGTGCCAGCAGTTACTCAGGGGGACTAGCGGGAGTTAAGGTTGAGCAGTTCTTC	CASSYSGGLAGVKVEQFF
many	TRBV12-3/TRBV12-4	NA	TRBJ2-1	TGTGCCAGCAGCGCTCAGGGGTACCAGCAGTTCTTC	CASSAQGYQQFF
NA	TRBV29-1	TRBD1	TRBJ2-4	TGCAGCGTCGGACAGGGGGGGACAAACATTCAGTACTTC	CSVGQGGTNIQYF
NA	TRBV5-1	NA	TRBJ2-2	TGCGCCAACCCAATCAGCCACCTCACCGGGGAGCTGTTTTTT	CANPISHLTGELFF
many	TRBV20-1	NA	TRBJ2-7	TGCAGTGCTCCCCAGGCCGGCTTAGGGGGAGTGAGCGAGCAGTACTTC	CSAPQAGLGGVSEQYF
many	TRBV4-3	TRBD2	TRBJ2-1	TGCGCCAGCAGCCAAGACCTAGCGGGAGGATTCTACAATGAGCAGTTCTTC	CASSQDLAGGFYNEQFF
many	TRBV20-1	NA	TRBJ2-7	TGCAGTGCTAGAGATGCGGCGGGTCGTGAGCAGTACTTC	CSARDAAGREQYF
few	TRBV6-2/TRBV6-3	NA	TRBJ2-5	TGTGCCAATAGCTGCCTGGACCCTTTTTTGCGGGACGGAGAGACCCAGTACTTC	CANSCLDPFLRDGETQYF
NA	TRBV11-2	TRBD1	TRBJ2-7	TGTGCCAGCAGCCAAACGACAGGGGACTACGAGCAGTACTTC	CASSQTTGDYEQYF
many	TRBV5-1	NA	TRBJ2-7	TGCGCCAGCAGCTTGGGTGTCAGAACCTACGAGCAGTACTTC	CASSLGVRTYEQYF
NA	TRBV18	NA	TRBJ2-5	TGTGCCAGCTCACCAGGAGGGGCCGCCCAAGAGACCCAGTACTTC	CASSPGGAAQETQYF
few	TRBV9	TRBD2	TRBJ2-5	TGTGCCAGCAGCCTCGGGGCGGGGGATCAAGAGACCCAGTACTTC	CASSLGAGDQETQYF
few	TRBV2	NA	TRBJ2-2	TGTGCCAGCAGTGACCAGGCCGGGGAGCTGTTTTTT	CASSDQAGELFF
NA	TRBV3-1	NA	TRBJ2-2	TGTGCCAGCAGCCAAAATATTGCGAACACCGGGGAGCTGTTTTTT	CASSQNIANTGELFF
many	TRBV20-1	TRBD2	TRBJ2-3	TGCAGTGCTAGCATAGCGGGACTTGAGGCAGATACGCAGTATTTT	CSASIAGLEADTQYF
few	TRBV3-1	TRBD1	TRBJ2-3	TGTGCCAGCAGCCATTACGCGGACAGGGTCACAGATACGCAGTATTTT	CASSHYADRVTDTQYF
NA	TRBV5-6	TRBD1	TRBJ1-2	TGTGCCAGCAGCAGGACAGGGGACGGATATGGCTACACCTTC	CASSRTGDGYGYTF
few	TRBV19	NA	TRBJ2-5	TGTGCCAGTCGGTCGAGTAAACAAGAGACCCAGTACTTC	CASRSSKQETQYF